What follows are 21 T cell receptor beta chains derived from one specimen sequenced in a study of cytomegalovirus exposure and HLA in healthy donors. The PCR made use of 60 Vbeta and 13 Jbeta primers. The method was immunoSEQ multiplex PCR; TCRdb's version includes in-frame clones alone and lacks a portion of them. The repertoire consists of roughly 86,000 clones, with about 70% occurring once and the leading ten covering around 8.4%. The sequenced sample consisted of PBMCs. The receptors derive from a man aged 60 to 69 in good health and CMV-seronegative.

The chain recombines TRBV5-4 with TRBJ2-1; the match to TRBD2 covers 8 bases. The CDR3 is 17 amino acids. The junction had 7 bases not matched to a gene; V was cut back by 0 bases and J by 2 bases. Germline V gives CDR1 SGHNT, CDR2 YYREEE (reference sequence). The CDR3 loop reads CASSLGTSGPTYNEQFF. The CDR3, as DNA: TGTGCCAGCAGCTTGGGAACTAGCGGACCCACCTACAATGAGCAGTTCTTC. The full variable domain, completed using reference TRBV5-4 and TRBJ2-1, is ETGVTQSPTHLIKTRGQQVTLRCSSQSGHNTVSWYQQALGQGPQFIFQYYREEENGRGNFPPRFSGLQFPNYSSELNVNALELDDSALYLCASSLGTSGPTYNEQFFGPGTRLTVL.

The rearrangement joins TRBV7-2 to TRBJ1-1, with D maybe TRBD1 (5 bases). Germline V lookup: CDR1 SGHTA, CDR2 FQGNSA. The CDR3 spans 14 residues. V gave up 6 bases and J gave up 1 base, with 12 bases separating them. The DNA for the CDR3 is TGTGCCAGCAGAGACGTGGGGGGGAACACTGAAGCTTTCTTT. Translation: CASRDVGGNTEAFF.

This chain joins TRBV9 and TRBJ2-5; tentatively, D is TRBD2 (7 bases). The CDR3 sequence is 16 residues long. V was trimmed by 2 bases and J by 4 bases, leaving 18 bases between them. Germline-derived CDR1 and CDR2 are SGDLS and YYNGEE. CDR3: CASSVMRGGEGETQYF. The CDR3 region has the DNA TGTGCCAGCAGCGTTATGCGAGGGGGGGAGGGAGAGACCCAGTACTTC.

The chain links TRBV29-1 to TRBJ2-2; D possibly corresponds to TRBD1 (6 bases). The V gene lost 7 bases and the J gene lost 6 bases, with 15 bases spanning the gap. CDR3 length equals 13 residues. Germline assignment: CDR1 SQVTM and CDR2 ANQGSEA. CDR3 in DNA: TGCAGCGCTATTCTACAGGGAGCCGGGGAGCTGTTTTTT. It yields the protein CSAILQGAGELFF.

This chain connects TRBV7-9 to TRBJ2-3; TRBD2 is a possible D gene (5 bases). CDR3 length: 13 amino acids. The V end was cut by 1 base, the J end by 6 bases, with 8 bases between. Looked up from germline, CDR1 is SEHNR and CDR2 is FQNEAQ (reference sequence). The DNA of the CDR3 is TGTGCCAGCAGCTTAGGGACTCGTGATACGCAGTATTTT. Its protein is CASSLGTRDTQYF.

This rearrangement joins TRBV25-1 to TRBJ2-7; TRBD1 agrees at 8 bases. The trim removed 6 bases at V and 6 bases at J, leaving 13 bases unmatched. Germline CDR1 MGHDK, CDR2 SYGVNS. The CDR3 totals 15 residues. The CDR3 reads CASRPQGQGASEQYF. CDR3 coding DNA: TGTGCCAGCAGGCCCCAAGGGCAGGGGGCGAGCGAGCAGTACTTC.

This clone showed up just a few times. The V gene is TRBV7-2, the J gene TRBJ2-5; D unclear. The CDR3 runs to 15 residues. Trimming pared 2 bases from V and 1 base from J, leaving 11 bases between. Germline CDR1 and CDR2: SGHTA and FQGNSA. The DNA for the CDR3 is TGTGCCAGCAGCTTAATTTCGGGTGGCCAAGAGACCCAGTACTTC. This translates into CASSLISGGQETQYF.

V gene TRBV6-5 combines with J gene TRBJ1-6; 8 bases match TRBD1. CDR3 length equals 15 residues. CDR1 is MNHEY and CDR2 is SVGAGI in the germline V gene. With V trimmed by 0 bases and J by 10 bases, 5 bases remained unmatched. CDR3 in amino acids: CASSYSGTGFSPLHF. In DNA, the CDR3 is TGTGCCAGCAGTTACTCGGGGACAGGTTTCTCACCCCTCCACTTT.

The chain has TRBV19 and TRBJ2-2, with a weak D call TRBD2 (6 bases). V lost 1 base, J lost 5 bases, and 8 bases lay in between. This CDR3 is 14 amino acids long. Germline V gives CDR1 LNHDA, CDR2 SQIVND (reference sequence). Written as DNA, the CDR3 is TGTGCCAGTAGTATAGTAGCGGTTACCGGGGAGCTGTTTTTT. It yields the protein CASSIVAVTGELFF.

V is TRBV6-5 and J is TRBJ2-1; D might be TRBD2 (5 bases). This CDR3 comprises 15 residues. The V end lost 2 bases, the J end lost 5 bases, and 13 bases lay between the germline ends. Germline lookup yields CDR1 MNHEY and CDR2 SVGAGI. The CDR3, as DNA: TGTGCCAGCAGTTACGATGGGAGTCCCCACAATGAGCAGTTCTTC. This translates into CASSYDGSPHNEQFF.

This clone was detected a few times. This chain links TRBV6-6 with TRBJ1-2; 8 bases align to TRBD1. The CDR3 runs to 14 residues. The V gene's germline CDR1 is MNHNY and CDR2 SVGAGI (reference sequence). V lost 5 bases to trimming and J lost 4 bases; unmatched junction nucleotides: 6. The CDR3 protein is CASSPGGEGYGYTF. The CDR3 DNA follows: TGTGCCAGCAGTCCAGGGGGCGAGGGCTATGGCTACACCTTC.

V gene TRBV4-2 combines with J gene TRBJ2-1; TRBD2 aligns across 13 bases. CDR1 LGHNA and CDR2 YNFKEQ come from the germline V gene. The J segment lost 6 bases and the V segment lost 3 bases, leaving 2 bases of the junction unmatched. The CDR3 covers 15 residues. In DNA form, the CDR3 reads TGTGCCAGCAGCCAGAGACTAGCGGGAGGCAATGAGCAGTTCTTC. It specifies CASSQRLAGGNEQFF.

This chain uses TRBV19 with TRBJ2-7, with D possibly matching TRBD2 (5 bases). This CDR3 comprises 13 residues. V was trimmed by 4 bases and J by 0 bases, leaving 7 bases between them. Germline V gene data show CDR1 as LNHDA and CDR2 as SQIVND (reference sequence). CDR3 bases: TGTGCCAGTAGTAACCGGGGCTCCTACGAGCAGTACTTC. This gives the protein CASSNRGSYEQYF.

In its sample, this clone was seen once. This chain connects TRBV19 to TRBJ2-7, with 8 bases aligning to TRBD1. The CDR3 has 15 amino acids. V trimming: 5 bases; J trimming: 2 bases; junction bases outside the gene matches: 8. Per the germline V gene, CDR1 is LNHDA and CDR2 is SQIVND (reference sequence). CDR3 amino acids: CASSRSDRDTYEQYF. CDR3 in DNA: TGTGCCAGTAGTCGTTCGGACAGGGACACCTACGAGCAGTACTTC.

This chain uses TRBV6-1 with TRBJ1-4, with a tentative D call TRBD1 (6 bases). This CDR3 region has 13 residues. V was trimmed by 4 bases and J by 8 bases, leaving 11 bases between them. Germline CDR1 MNHNS, CDR2 SASEGT. The CDR3 DNA follows: TGTGCCAGCAGTGGGGACATAGAGGAAAAACTGTTTTTT. This encodes CASSGDIEEKLFF.

In its sample, this clone was seen once. The V and J genes are TRBV7-2 and TRBJ2-7; 9 bases line up with TRBD1. The germline gives CDR1 SGHTA, CDR2 FQGNSA. The J segment lost 0 bases and the V segment lost 5 bases, leaving 8 bases of the junction unmatched. The CDR3 extends over 16 amino acids. CDR3 residues: CASSRGTGPFSYEQYF. The CDR3, as DNA: TGTGCCAGCAGCCGAGGGACAGGGCCTTTCTCCTACGAGCAGTACTTC.

This clone has a handful of counts. The chain joins TRBV28 to TRBJ2-1, with TRBD2 matching 10 bases. CDR1 is MDHEN, CDR2 SYDVKM, per germline. V lost 6 bases and J lost 4; bases outside the gene matches: 6. The CDR3 has 15 amino acids. CDR3 sequence: CASSLAGEGYNEQFF. The CDR3 DNA is TGTGCCAGCAGCCTAGCGGGAGAGGGTTACAATGAGCAGTTCTTC.

This chain connects TRBV5-4 to TRBJ2-3, with 14 bases aligning to TRBD2. Trimming removed 4 bases from V and 1 base from J; junction bases left unmatched: 8. The V gene's germline CDR1 is SGHNT and CDR2 YYREEE (reference sequence). This CDR3 has 18 residues. CDR3 region: CASSPTPGLAGGTDTQYF. In DNA form, the CDR3 reads TGTGCCAGCAGCCCCACTCCGGGACTAGCGGGGGGCACAGATACGCAGTATTTT. Using reference TRBV5-4 and TRBJ2-3 for the parts outside the CDR3, the full variable domain is ETGVTQSPTHLIKTRGQQVTLRCSSQSGHNTVSWYQQALGQGPQFIFQYYREEENGRGNFPPRFSGLQFPNYSSELNVNALELDDSALYLCASSPTPGLAGGTDTQYFGPGTRLTVL.

The genes are TRBV6-1 and TRBJ1-4; D unclear. The germline V gene has CDR1 MNHNS and CDR2 SASEGT. V was cut by 1 base and J by 8 bases, with 14 bases left in between. There are 15 residues in the CDR3. Written as DNA, the CDR3 is TGTGCCAGCAGTGAAGGTGGGAGCGGCGGAGAAAAACTGTTTTTT. As protein: CASSEGGSGGEKLFF.

The chain is built from TRBV7-9 and TRBJ1-2; D might be TRBD1 (6 bases). The CDR3 runs to 16 residues. CDR1 and CDR2 from the germline V gene are SEHNR and FQNEAQ (reference sequence). V was trimmed by 5 bases and J by 3 bases, leaving 19 bases between them. The CDR3 DNA reads TGTGCCAGCAGCCCGAGGACCTTACAGGGACACTATGGCTACACCTTC. It codes for CASSPRTLQGHYGYTF.

The chain combines TRBV9 with TRBJ1-1, with 8 nucleotides matching TRBD1. This CDR3 is 14 amino acids long. The V and J ends lost 0 bases and 3 bases, in that order; junction bases with no gene match: 1. Germline CDR1 SGDLS, CDR2 YYNGEE. The DNA of the CDR3 is TGTGCCAGCAGCGTAGGACAGGGGTACACTGAAGCTTTCTTT. Translated: CASSVGQGYTEAFF. The full variable domain, its missing parts supplied by reference TRBV9 and TRBJ1-1, is DSGVTQTPKHLITATGQRVTLRCSPRSGDLSVYWYQQSLDQGLQFLIQYYNGEERAKGNILERFSAQQFPDLHSELNLSSLELGDSALYFCASSVGQGYTEAFFGQGTRLTVV.